Shown below are 18 T cell receptor beta chains from a single sample sequenced in a study of OX40 agonist ivuxolimab in advanced cancers. The data were produced by immunoSEQ multiplex PCR, yet TCRdb's version contains in-frame clones alone and is incomplete. The data show about 13,000 clones, about 78% seen once. Sequenced here: CD4+ or CD8+ T cells sorted from blood, sampled in a trial of the OX40 agonist ivuxolimab. These receptors originate from an adult with an advanced solid tumor such as melanoma, head and neck, liver or kidney cancer.

This clone was picked up one time. The chain recombines TRBV25-1 with TRBJ2-2, with 9 bases lining up with TRBD1. The CDR3 consists of 15 residues. The ends lost 7 bases at V and 5 bases at J; junction bases unmatched: 8. Germline CDR1 reads MGHDK; CDR2 reads SYGVNS. CDR3 residues: CASKNRDRETGELFF. The CDR3 DNA follows: TGTGCCAGCAAGAACCGGGACAGGGAGACCGGGGAGCTGTTTTTT.

This clone was found once. The chain combines TRBV6-1 with TRBJ2-2, with D hard to call. Germline V lookup: CDR1 MNHNS, CDR2 SASEGT. Deletions cut 1 base from V and 5 bases from J, with 2 bases between. The CDR3 is 12 amino acids. The CDR3 nucleotides are TGTGCCAGCAGTGAAGGAACCGGGGAGCTGTTTTTT. This sequence encodes CASSEGTGELFF.

V usage is TRBV7-9 and J usage is TRBJ1-4, with 9 positions matching TRBD1. V trimming: 5 bases; J trimming: 7 bases; junction bases outside the gene matches: 5. The CDR3 spans 14 residues. CDR1 and CDR2 from the germline V gene are SEHNR and FQNEAQ (reference sequence). CDR3 sequence (DNA): TGTGCCAGCAGCATGGGACAGGGCCGTGAAAAACTGTTTTTT. This encodes CASSMGQGREKLFF.

The chain couples TRBV5-1 to TRBJ1-5; 10 bases are a match to TRBD1. The CDR3 has 14 amino acids. V lost 4 bases, J lost 6 bases, and 4 bases stayed unmatched. CDR1 and CDR2 (germline): SGHRS, YFSETQ. DNA of the CDR3: TGCGCCAGCAGCCTGACAGGGGGCGGTCAGCCCCAGCATTTT. Protein sequence: CASSLTGGGQPQHF.

This clone has a handful of counts. The chain joins TRBV9 to TRBJ2-1; TRBD2 matches 12 bases. The CDR3 consists of 17 residues. Trimming at V came to 0 bases and at J to 5 bases, leaving 6 bases not matched to a gene. Per the germline V gene, CDR1 is SGDLS and CDR2 is YYNGEE. The CDR3 DNA reads as TGTGCCAGCAGCGTAGCTGGGACTAGCGGGTTCCACAATGAGCAGTTCTTC. Its translation: CASSVAGTSGFHNEQFF.

The gene calls are TRBV7-6 and TRBJ1-5; 7 positions agree with TRBD1. This CDR3 is 15 amino acids long. V shed 2 bases and J 6 bases; nucleotides not matched to a gene: 7. From germline, CDR1 is SGHVS and CDR2 FNYEAQ. CDR3 sequence: CASSLSAGGIQPQHF. The DNA of the CDR3 is TGTGCCAGCAGCTTATCGGCAGGGGGTATTCAGCCCCAGCATTTT.

V is TRBV2 and J is TRBJ1-2; D unclear. Per the germline V gene, CDR1 is SNHLY and CDR2 is FYNNEI. This CDR3 comprises 14 residues. V gave up 0 bases and J gave up 2 bases, with 7 bases separating them. The CDR3 DNA is TGTGCCAGCAGTGAAGCGGGTAGGAACTATGGCTACACCTTC. Protein product: CASSEAGRNYGYTF.

The chain employs TRBV5-4 and TRBJ1-5; D is uncertain. V shed 1 base and J shed 7 bases, with 6 bases lying between them. The CDR3 covers 12 residues. Germline-derived CDR1 and CDR2 are SGHNT and YYREEE (reference sequence). CDR3 DNA: TGTGCCAGCAGCTTGCATGGGCAGCCCCAGCATTTT. It specifies CASSLHGQPQHF.

The V gene is TRBV10-1, the J gene TRBJ2-5; 7 bases agree with TRBD2. Germline CDR1 is WNHNN and CDR2 is SYGVQD (reference sequence). Trimming cost V 0 bases and J 5 bases; bases outside gene matches: 9. The CDR3 has 16 residues. The CDR3 reads CASSESGAGVGETQYF. The CDR3 DNA is TGCGCCAGCAGTGAGTCGGGTGCGGGAGTAGGCGAGACCCAGTACTTC.

This rearrangement joins TRBV4-1 to TRBJ2-7; the match to TRBD1 covers 7 bases. Losses at the gene ends were 3 bases for V and 1 base for J; bases not matched to a gene: 3. The CDR3 totals 14 residues. Germline-derived CDR1 and CDR2 are MGHRA and YSYEKL. The CDR3: CASSHGDSSYEQYF. In DNA, the CDR3 is TGCGCCAGCAGCCATGGGGACAGTTCCTACGAGCAGTACTTC.

The rearrangement links TRBV27 to TRBJ2-7; 14 nucleotides agree with TRBD2. Germline V lookup: CDR1 MNHEY, CDR2 SMNVEV (reference sequence). After removal of 2 bases from V and 3 bases from J, the junction contained 3 bases not matched to a gene. The CDR3 has 16 amino acids. The CDR3 DNA reads as TGTGCCAGCAGTTTAGAGGGGACTAGCGGGAGCTACGAGCAGTACTTC. This translates into CASSLEGTSGSYEQYF.

The rearrangement uses TRBV27 and TRBJ2-5, with 7 bases aligning to TRBD1. The length of the CDR3 is 18 residues. V trimming: 6 bases; J trimming: 3 bases; junction bases outside the gene matches: 19. Germline V gene lookup returns CDR1 MNHEY and CDR2 SMNVEV (reference sequence). CDR3 amino acids: CASSLGGRVLPSEETQYF. CDR3 sequence (DNA): TGTGCCAGCAGCTTAGGGGGCAGGGTACTACCTAGTGAAGAGACCCAGTACTTC.

The V gene is TRBV5-4, the J gene TRBJ2-7, with 7 bases fitting TRBD1. Trimming took 4 bases from V and 2 from J; bases not matched to a gene: 6. Germline V lookup: CDR1 SGHNT, CDR2 YYREEE (reference sequence). The CDR3 is made up of 14 amino acids. In DNA form, the CDR3 reads TGTGCCAGCAGCCCCGGACAGGAAACCTACGAGCAGTACTTC. It yields the protein CASSPGQETYEQYF.

V usage is TRBV5-1 and J usage is TRBJ1-1, with a weak D call TRBD1 (5 bases). Germline lookup yields CDR1 SGHRS and CDR2 YFSETQ. V dropped 4 bases and J dropped 5 bases, with 21 bases sitting between them. The CDR3 totals 16 residues. In DNA, the CDR3 is TGCGCCAGCAGCCCGACCGGGGGGGAAGTAGGAACTGAAGCTTTCTTT. Residues: CASSPTGGEVGTEAFF. Combining the CDR3 with reference TRBV5-1 and TRBJ1-1 gives the whole variable domain KAGVTQTPRYLIKTRGQQVTLSCSPISGHRSVSWYQQTPGQGLQFLFEYFSETQRNKGNFPGRFSGRQFSNSRSEMNVSTLELGDSALYLCASSPTGGEVGTEAFFGQGTRLTVV.

This chain joins TRBV21-1 and TRBJ2-1; the D call TRBD2 from the table was never checked on the DNA. TRBV21-1 is recorded as a pseudogene. This CDR3 spans 23 amino acids. CDR3 nucleotides: TGTGCCAGCAGCGACCATCATTTCTGGACTAGCGGGCTCTCCAGGAGCTCCTACAATGAGCAGTTCTTC. Amino acid sequence: CASSDHHFWTSGLSRSSYNEQFF.

V gene TRBV9 combines with J gene TRBJ2-7, with D hard to call. Germline V gene data show CDR1 as SGDLS and CDR2 as YYNGEE. The V and J ends lost 1 base and 0 bases respectively, with 11 bases between them. The CDR3 covers 15 residues. In DNA form, the CDR3 reads TGTGCCAGCAGCGTAAGTTTTCACAGCTCCTACGAGCAGTACTTC. This codes for CASSVSFHSSYEQYF.

V and J are TRBV7-8 and TRBJ2-7, with D tentatively TRBD2 (6 bases). V lost 3 bases, J lost 7 bases, and 10 bases lay in between. This CDR3 has 12 amino acids. Germline lookup yields CDR1 SGHVS and CDR2 FQNEAQ. CDR3 region: CASSLGGVEQYF. CDR3 bases: TGTGCCAGCAGCTTGGGCGGGGTTGAGCAGTACTTC.

The sample holds many counts of this clone. This chain connects TRBV7-6 to TRBJ1-1; no firm D call. Between the trimmed V and J ends, which lost 1 base and 1 base, there was a span of 7 bases. This CDR3 is 14 amino acids long. Germline V CDR1 and CDR2: SGHVS, FNYEAQ. The CDR3 sequence: CASSLGEGNTEAFF. CDR3 coding DNA: TGTGCCAGCAGCTTAGGCGAAGGGAACACTGAAGCTTTCTTT.